This T cell receptor (beta chain) was captured by sequencing in a study of early T cells in non-severe SARS-CoV-2 infection. Study-level information: The study sequenced bulk RNA from unsorted whole blood, with chains unpaired. Findings and caveats of the study: Missing private and CD4 specificities, VDJdb matching favored anti-spike CD8 responses.

There are many counts of this clonotype. Its specificity is unknown. Individual cDNA molecules received unique molecular identifiers during library preparation. TCRdb processed the 5' RACE reads anew with MiXCR; each CDR3 protein has one entry. The data show tens of thousands of distinct CDR3 sequences, 6% to 7% seen once. Trimming took off 7 bases at V and 2 bases at J, with 11 bases between the two ends. The germline gives CDR1 MNHNY, CDR2 SVGAGI (reference sequence). The CDR3 length is 13 residues. This clonotype was obtained from an adult who was a healthcare worker with PCR-confirmed SARS-CoV-2 infection or an uninfected control (not recorded which). Material: whole blood. The chain links TRBV6-6 to TRBJ1-2; D uncertain. The CDR3, as DNA: TGTGCCAGCACTAAGAGGACGAACTATGGCTACACCTTC. Protein sequence: CASTKRTNYGYTF.